This passage covers 3 T cell receptor beta chains from one sample sequenced in a study of T cells after yellow fever vaccination. From the 5' RACE reads, TCRdb called clonotypes with MiXCR, one entry per CDR3 protein. The table includes approximately 140,000 distinct CDR3 sequences, about 8% detected once. The input for sequencing was CD4+ T cells sorted from PBMCs, taken 5 days after the yellow fever booster vaccination. These receptors all come from a man aged 25-40 years who received the YFV17D yellow fever vaccine.

This clonotype was observed at least ten times. The chain recombines TRBV28 with TRBJ2-1, with a possible D match to TRBD2 (6 bases). The germline V gene encodes CDR1 MDHEN and CDR2 SYDVKM. V dropped 8 bases and J dropped 9 bases, with 20 bases sitting between them. The CDR3 length is 14 residues. DNA of the CDR3: TGTGCCAGCCACCGACTAGGGTCGTATGGTGAGCAGTTCTTC. As protein: CASHRLGSYGEQFF.

In its sample, this clonotype was seen many times. The chain combines TRBV15 with TRBJ2-7; no clear D. V was cut by 0 bases and J by 1 base, with 7 bases left in between. The germline V gene encodes CDR1 LNHNV and CDR2 YYDKDF (reference sequence). The CDR3 is 14 amino acids. The CDR3 nucleotides are TGTGCCACCAGCAGAGAAGTTATATCCTACGAGCAGTACTTC. As protein: CATSREVISYEQYF.

This clonotype has at least ten counts. The J gene is TRBJ2-5, the V gene TRBV29-1; D is ambiguous. The CDR3 has 13 residues. CDR1 and CDR2 from the germline V gene are SQVTM and ANQGSEA. Trimming left V 4 bases short and J 0 bases short, with 9 bases between. The CDR3 nucleotides are TGCAGCGTTGTCGGCCGGTACCAAGAGACCCAGTACTTC. Amino acid sequence: CSVVGRYQETQYF.